The next 23 T cell receptor beta chains were all read from a single sample in a study of blood T cell repertoires in COVID-19. Repertoires were generated with immunoSEQ multiplex PCR, while TCRdb's copy carries only in-frame clones and drops some. The repertoire holds approximately 120,000 clones, with about 79% as singletons. Sequenced sample: peripheral blood. The receptors were gathered from an elderly woman with active or convalescent COVID-19.

CDR3 sequence: CASSSARAGQYF. CDR3 bases: TGTGCCAGCAGTTCTGCTAGAGCGGGACAGTACTTC. The rearrangement joins TRBV28 to TRBJ2-4; TRBD2 aligns across 7 bases. The germline CDR1 and CDR2 sequences are MDHEN and SYDVKM. After removal of 4 bases from V and 13 bases from J, the junction contained 7 bases not matched to a gene. The CDR3 spans 12 residues.

The rearrangement joins TRBV23-1 to TRBJ1-1; no definite D call. TRBV23-1 carries the ORF label, with uncertain function. This CDR3 contains 15 residues. The V end lost 0 bases, the J end lost 1 base, and 9 bases lay between the germline ends. The CDR3 DNA sequence: TGCGCCAGCAGTCAATCTGGCAGTTCGAACACTGAAGCTTTCTTT. It codes for CASSQSGSSNTEAFF.

This clone was observed a handful of times. The V and J genes are TRBV6-1 and TRBJ2-7; unclear D gene. This CDR3 spans 12 amino acids. Germline-derived CDR1 and CDR2 are MNHNS and SASEGT. V gave up 3 bases and J gave up 2 bases, with 5 bases separating them. CDR3 bases: TGTGCCAGCAGTGACCCGGCCTACGAGCAGTACTTC. The encoded protein is CASSDPAYEQYF.

The gene calls are TRBV19 and TRBJ1-2, with TRBD1 as a possible D gene (6 bases). The CDR3 totals 17 residues. The germline V and J ends were trimmed by 5 bases and 3 bases, with 22 bases remaining between them. Germline assignment: CDR1 LNHDA and CDR2 SQIVND (reference sequence). CDR3 sequence reads: CASSPAGVNRDHYGYTF. The CDR3 bases are TGTGCCAGTAGTCCCGCAGGCGTAAACAGGGACCACTATGGCTACACCTTC.

The chain joins TRBV5-1 to TRBJ2-1; D may be TRBD1 (6 bases). CDR3 length: 16 amino acids. CDR1 and CDR2 (germline): SGHRS, YFSETQ. The ends were cut back, 4 bases at V and 0 bases at J, with 14 bases in the middle. CDR3 protein: CASSHRESGSYNEQFF. CDR3 in DNA: TGCGCCAGCAGCCACAGGGAGTCAGGCTCCTACAATGAGCAGTTCTTC.

The chain employs TRBV6-5 and TRBJ1-1, with 9 nucleotides matching TRBD1. The ends lost 2 bases at V and 1 base at J; junction bases unmatched: 5. This CDR3 is 16 amino acids long. Germline lookup yields CDR1 MNHEY and CDR2 SVGAGI. The CDR3: CASSYTGGRPNTEAFF. The CDR3 region has the DNA TGTGCCAGCAGTTACACAGGGGGCCGACCGAACACTGAAGCTTTCTTT.

Note on this clone: One end of the junction does not line up with germline, which may come from a read error. The chain links TRBV18 to TRBJ1-2, with D possibly matching TRBD1 (5 bases). This CDR3 region has 14 residues. CDR1 KGHSH and CDR2 LQKENI come from the germline V gene. CDR3 DNA: TGTGCCGGCTCCCCCGCGGGGGGGGAGTATGGCTACACCTTC. Translation gives CAGSPAGGEYGYTF.

The chain has TRBV6-1 and TRBJ2-7, with 7 bases matching TRBD1. This CDR3 contains 15 residues. The ends lost 5 bases at V and 3 bases at J; junction bases unmatched: 10. Germline assignment: CDR1 MNHNS and CDR2 SASEGT. The CDR3 protein is CASSFGTASIYEQYF. Written as DNA, the CDR3 is TGTGCCAGCAGTTTCGGGACAGCTTCGATCTACGAGCAGTACTTC.

This chain connects TRBV27 to TRBJ1-1; perhaps TRBD1 as D (6 bases). Trimming stripped 2 bases from V and 1 base from J, with 11 bases between. Germline CDR1 is MNHEY and CDR2 is SMNVEV (reference sequence). The CDR3 length is 15 residues. The CDR3 DNA follows: TGTGCCAGCAGTTTAGGGGCAGGGGCGAACACTGAAGCTTTCTTT. Translation: CASSLGAGANTEAFF.

This sequence joins TRBV30 and TRBJ1-5; 10 bases line up with TRBD1. V lost 2 bases to trimming and J lost 1 base; unmatched junction nucleotides: 11. Looked up from germline, CDR1 is GTSNPN and CDR2 is SVGIG (reference sequence). The CDR3 consists of 18 residues. The CDR3 spells CAWSTGTGAQGSNQPQHF. Here the CDR3 DNA reads TGTGCCTGGAGTACCGGGACAGGGGCTCAAGGGAGCAATCAGCCCCAGCATTTT.

This clone was seen only once. J is TRBJ2-1 and V is TRBV5-1; TRBD2 agrees at 12 bases. V was pared by 4 bases and J by 8 bases, with 19 bases of the junction left unmatched. From germline, CDR1 is SGHRS and CDR2 YFSETQ. CDR3 size: 19 residues. The chain's CDR3 is CASSLPSGRAPRGWDEQFF. The CDR3 coding sequence is TGCGCCAGCAGCCTACCTAGCGGGAGGGCCCCCCGAGGTTGGGATGAGCAGTTCTTC.

The gene calls are TRBV19 and TRBJ1-5; TRBD1 matches 8 bases. Looked up from germline, CDR1 is LNHDA and CDR2 is SQIVND (reference sequence). V dropped 6 bases and J dropped 2; count of bases not matched to a gene: 3. The CDR3 runs 14 residues. The CDR3 region has the DNA TGTGCCAGTAGGCCGGGACAGGGCAATCAGCCCCAGCATTTT. It codes for CASRPGQGNQPQHF.

The chain uses TRBV12-3 or TRBV12-4 and TRBJ2-3; D not certain. This CDR3 contains 11 residues. Between the trimmed V and J ends, which lost 7 bases and 8 bases, there was a span of 10 bases. The CDR3: CASTSIITQYF. The CDR3, as DNA: TGTGCCAGCACCTCTATTATTACGCAGTATTTT.

For the CDR3, the DNA is TGTGCCAGCAGCCGAGGGCCTTTCTACGAGCAGTACTTC. Translation gives CASSRGPFYEQYF. This chain connects TRBV5-6 to TRBJ2-7; tentatively, D is TRBD2 (5 bases). This CDR3 region has 13 residues. V shed 4 bases and J shed 3 bases, with 11 bases lying between them. Germline V gives CDR1 SGHDT, CDR2 YYEEEE.

The chain combines TRBV7-2 with TRBJ1-2; tentatively, D is TRBD1 (6 bases). Looked up from germline, CDR1 is SGHTA and CDR2 is FQGNSA. Trimming removed 5 bases from V and 1 base from J, with 8 bases in between. The CDR3 covers 13 residues. CDR3 DNA sequence: TGTGCCAGCAGCCGGGACATTAACTATGGCTACACCTTC. Encoded protein: CASSRDINYGYTF.

Of note for this clone: The CDR3 does not close with the conserved phenylalanine or tryptophan, likely indicating a read error. The rearrangement joins TRBV7-8 to TRBJ1-2; 8 bases match TRBD1. Per the germline V gene, CDR1 is SGHVS and CDR2 is FQNEAQ. The CDR3 has 15 amino acids. J lost 3 bases, V lost 5 bases, and 8 bases had no gene match. CDR3 nucleotides: TGTGCCAGCAGCCCAGGACAGGGAAGGTACTATGGCTACACCTCC. Its protein is CASSPGQGRYYGYTS.

The CDR3 DNA reads TGTGCCTGGAGTGTAAGAGGATACGAGCAGTACTTC. Protein sequence: CAWSVRGYEQYF. The gene calls are TRBV30 and TRBJ2-7; no clear D gene. Germline CDR1 reads GTSNPN; CDR2 reads SVGIG (reference sequence). V gave up 0 bases and J gave up 4 bases, with 7 bases separating them. This CDR3 is built from 12 residues.

V gene TRBV4-1 combines with J gene TRBJ2-7; 10 bases align to TRBD1. The CDR3 is made up of 15 amino acids. Germline trimming cut 0 bases from V and 6 bases from J; bases unmatched to any gene: 5. Germline-derived CDR1 and CDR2 are MGHRA and YSYEKL. CDR3 coding DNA: TGCGCCAGCAGCCAAGATCTGGGACAGGGGCGCGAGCAGTACTTC. As protein: CASSQDLGQGREQYF.

The rearrangement joins TRBV5-1 to TRBJ2-4; 11 bases match TRBD2. The CDR3 consists of 20 residues. CDR1 and CDR2 (germline): SGHRS, YFSETQ. The junction had 13 bases not matched to a gene; V was cut back by 0 bases and J by 2 bases. The CDR3 DNA is TGCGCCAGCAGCTTGGTTTCTAGCGGGAGGAAAAGTATAACCAAAAACATTCAGTACTTC. It codes for CASSLVSSGRKSITKNIQYF. The full variable domain, in which reference TRBV5-1 and TRBJ2-4 provide the parts outside the CDR3, is KAGVTQTPRYLIKTRGQQVTLSCSPISGHRSVSWYQQTPGQGLQFLFEYFSETQRNKGNFPGRFSGRQFSNSRSEMNVSTLELGDSALYLCASSLVSSGRKSITKNIQYFGAGTRLSVL.

This chain links TRBV4-1 with TRBJ1-2; 7 bases align to TRBD1. The CDR3 spans 14 residues. Germline assignment: CDR1 MGHRA and CDR2 YSYEKL. V was pared by 2 bases and J by 4 bases, with 4 bases of the junction left unmatched. The CDR3 bases are TGCGCCAGCAGCCAATCGACAGGGTTCTATGGCTACACCTTC. Protein sequence: CASSQSTGFYGYTF.

The CDR3 DNA follows: TGTGCCAGCAGCTTGAGGACAGTGACAGATACGCAGTATTTT. It codes for CASSLRTVTDTQYF. The V and J genes are TRBV5-6 and TRBJ2-3; D may be TRBD1 (6 bases). Germline V gene data show CDR1 as SGHDT and CDR2 as YYEEEE. Trimming stripped 1 base from V and 3 bases from J, with 9 bases between. This CDR3 comprises 14 residues.

Here the CDR3 DNA reads TGTGCCAGTAGTGAGAGTGTCAATCAGCCCCAGCATTTT. It codes for CASSESVNQPQHF. The V and J genes are TRBV19 and TRBJ1-5, with unresolved D. This CDR3 has 13 amino acids. Germline V gene lookup returns CDR1 LNHDA and CDR2 SQIVND (reference sequence). V was pared by 5 bases and J by 3 bases, with 8 bases between. The full variable domain, with the rest looked up from reference TRBV19 and TRBJ1-5, is DGGITQSPKYLFRKEGQNVTLSCEQNLNHDAMYWYRQDPGQGLRLIYYSQIVNDFQKGDIAEGYSVSREKKESFPLTVTSAQKNPTAFYLCASSESVNQPQHFGDGTRLSIL.

The V call is TRBV5-6, the J call TRBJ2-7; 9 bases agree with TRBD1. Germline V gives CDR1 SGHDT, CDR2 YYEEEE. V shed 3 bases and J 0 bases; nucleotides not matched to a gene: 10. The CDR3 spans 17 residues. The CDR3 here is CASSSYPGQGPSYEQYF. The CDR3 DNA sequence: TGTGCCAGCAGCTCCTATCCGGGACAGGGCCCCTCCTACGAGCAGTACTTC.